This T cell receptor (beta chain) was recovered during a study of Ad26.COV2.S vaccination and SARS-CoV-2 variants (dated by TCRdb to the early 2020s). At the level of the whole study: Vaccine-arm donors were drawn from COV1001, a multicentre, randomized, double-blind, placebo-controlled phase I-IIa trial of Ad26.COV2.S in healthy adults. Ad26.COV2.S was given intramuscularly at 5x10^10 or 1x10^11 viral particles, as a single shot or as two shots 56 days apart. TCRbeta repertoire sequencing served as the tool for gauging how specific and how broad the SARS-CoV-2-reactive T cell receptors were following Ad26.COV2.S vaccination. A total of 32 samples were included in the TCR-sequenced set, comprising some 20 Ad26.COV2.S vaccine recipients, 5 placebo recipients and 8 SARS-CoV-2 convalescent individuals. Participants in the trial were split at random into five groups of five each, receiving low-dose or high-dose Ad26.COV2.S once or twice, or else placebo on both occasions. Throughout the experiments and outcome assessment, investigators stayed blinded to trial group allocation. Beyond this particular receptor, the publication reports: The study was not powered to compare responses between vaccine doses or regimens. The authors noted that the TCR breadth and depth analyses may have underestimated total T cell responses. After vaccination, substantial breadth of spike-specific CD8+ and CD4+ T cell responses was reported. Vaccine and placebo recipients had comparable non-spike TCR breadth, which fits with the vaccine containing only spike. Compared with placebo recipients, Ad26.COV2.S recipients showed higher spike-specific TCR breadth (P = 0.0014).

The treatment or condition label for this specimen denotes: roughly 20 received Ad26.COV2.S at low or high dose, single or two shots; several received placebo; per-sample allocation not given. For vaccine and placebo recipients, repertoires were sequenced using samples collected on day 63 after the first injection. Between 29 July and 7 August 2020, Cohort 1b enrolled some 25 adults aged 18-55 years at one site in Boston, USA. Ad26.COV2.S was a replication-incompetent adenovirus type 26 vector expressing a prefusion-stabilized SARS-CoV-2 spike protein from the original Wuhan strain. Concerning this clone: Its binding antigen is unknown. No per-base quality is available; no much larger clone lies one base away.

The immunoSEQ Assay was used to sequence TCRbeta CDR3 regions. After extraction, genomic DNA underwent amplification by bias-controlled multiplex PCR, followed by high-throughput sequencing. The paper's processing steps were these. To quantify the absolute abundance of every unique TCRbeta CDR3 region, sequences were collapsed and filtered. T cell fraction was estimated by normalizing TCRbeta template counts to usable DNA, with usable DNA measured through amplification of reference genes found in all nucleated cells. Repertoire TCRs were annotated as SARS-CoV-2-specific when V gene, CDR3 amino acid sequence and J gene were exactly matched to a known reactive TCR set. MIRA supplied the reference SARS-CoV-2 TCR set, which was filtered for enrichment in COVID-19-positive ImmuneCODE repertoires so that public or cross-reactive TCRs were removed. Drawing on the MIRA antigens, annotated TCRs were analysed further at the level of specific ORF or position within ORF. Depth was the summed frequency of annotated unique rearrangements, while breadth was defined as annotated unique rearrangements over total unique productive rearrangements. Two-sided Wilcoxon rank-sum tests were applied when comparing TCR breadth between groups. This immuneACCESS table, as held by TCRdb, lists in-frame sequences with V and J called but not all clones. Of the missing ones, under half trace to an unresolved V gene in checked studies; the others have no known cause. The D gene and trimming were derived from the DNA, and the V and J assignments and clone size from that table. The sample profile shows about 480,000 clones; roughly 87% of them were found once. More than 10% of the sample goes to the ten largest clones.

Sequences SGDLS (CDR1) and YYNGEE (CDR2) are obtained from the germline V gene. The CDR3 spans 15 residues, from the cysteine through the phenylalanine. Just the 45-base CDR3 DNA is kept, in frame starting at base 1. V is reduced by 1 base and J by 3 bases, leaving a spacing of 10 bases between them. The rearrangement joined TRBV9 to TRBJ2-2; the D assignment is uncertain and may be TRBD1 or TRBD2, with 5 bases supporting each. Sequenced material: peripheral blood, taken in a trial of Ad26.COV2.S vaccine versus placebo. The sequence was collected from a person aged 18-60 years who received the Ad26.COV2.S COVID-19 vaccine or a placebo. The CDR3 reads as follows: CASSVYGGHTGELFF. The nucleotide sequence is TGTGCCAGCAGCGTATATGGGGGACACACCGGGGAGCTGTTTTTT.